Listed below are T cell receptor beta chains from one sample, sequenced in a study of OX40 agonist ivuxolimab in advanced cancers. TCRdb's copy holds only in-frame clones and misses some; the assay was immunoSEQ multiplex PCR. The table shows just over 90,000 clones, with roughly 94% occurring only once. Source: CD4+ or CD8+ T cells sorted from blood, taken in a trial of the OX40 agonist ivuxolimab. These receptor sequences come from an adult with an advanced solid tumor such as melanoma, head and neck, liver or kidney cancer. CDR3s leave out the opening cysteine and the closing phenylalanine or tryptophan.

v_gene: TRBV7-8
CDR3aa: ASSLGLNEQF

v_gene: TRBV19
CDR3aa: ASSNRDRYEQY

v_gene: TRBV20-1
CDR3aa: SAPFYNEQF

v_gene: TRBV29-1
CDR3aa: SVMRDTQY

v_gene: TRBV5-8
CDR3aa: ASSPLLRGGAHEQF

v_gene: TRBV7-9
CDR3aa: ASSPPGTYLWQY

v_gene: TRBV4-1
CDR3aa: ASSQDPGGRSYNEQF

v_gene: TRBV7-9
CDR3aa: ASSSPGAFEQY

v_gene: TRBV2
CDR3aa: ASGQGIGYEQY

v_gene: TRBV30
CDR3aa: AWSPLSFNQPQH

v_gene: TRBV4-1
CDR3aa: ASSRILAGVDEQF

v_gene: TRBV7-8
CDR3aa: ASSLAPGNRAAREAQH

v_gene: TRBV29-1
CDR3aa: SVEGRADRYGYT

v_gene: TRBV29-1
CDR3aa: SVEGRVPYEQY

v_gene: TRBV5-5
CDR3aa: ASSLAGGSNQPQH

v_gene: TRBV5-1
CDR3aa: ASSDRTSGASYNEQF

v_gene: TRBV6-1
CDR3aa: ASSGSSGSSYEQY

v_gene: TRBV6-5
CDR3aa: ASSRGTGELF

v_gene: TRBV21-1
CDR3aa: AIPRGSDTGELF

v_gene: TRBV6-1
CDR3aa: ASTWGTGGYT